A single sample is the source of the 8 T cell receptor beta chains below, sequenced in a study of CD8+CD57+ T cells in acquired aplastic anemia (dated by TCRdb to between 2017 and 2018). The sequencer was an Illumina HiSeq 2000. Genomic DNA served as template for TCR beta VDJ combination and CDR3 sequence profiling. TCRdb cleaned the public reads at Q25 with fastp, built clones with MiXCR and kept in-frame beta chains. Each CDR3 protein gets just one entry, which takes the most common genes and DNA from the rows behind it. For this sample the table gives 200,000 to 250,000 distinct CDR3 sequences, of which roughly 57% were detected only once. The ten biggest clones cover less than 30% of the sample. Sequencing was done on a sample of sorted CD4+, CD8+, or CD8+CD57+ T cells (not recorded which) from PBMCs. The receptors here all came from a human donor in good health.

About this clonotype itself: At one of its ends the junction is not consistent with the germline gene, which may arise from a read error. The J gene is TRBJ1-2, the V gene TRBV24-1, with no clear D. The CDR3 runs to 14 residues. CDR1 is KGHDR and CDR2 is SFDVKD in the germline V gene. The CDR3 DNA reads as TGTGCCAGCAGTTACTCGGCCGGAAACTATGGCTACACCTTC. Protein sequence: CASSYSAGNYGYTF.

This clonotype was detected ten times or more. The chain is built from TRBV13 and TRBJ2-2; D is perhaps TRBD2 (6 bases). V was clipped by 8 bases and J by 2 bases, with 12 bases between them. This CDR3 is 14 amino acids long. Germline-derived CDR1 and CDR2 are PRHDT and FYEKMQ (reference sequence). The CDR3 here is CASGWGVNTGELFF. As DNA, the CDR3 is TGTGCCAGCGGTTGGGGGGTCAACACCGGGGAGCTGTTTTTT.

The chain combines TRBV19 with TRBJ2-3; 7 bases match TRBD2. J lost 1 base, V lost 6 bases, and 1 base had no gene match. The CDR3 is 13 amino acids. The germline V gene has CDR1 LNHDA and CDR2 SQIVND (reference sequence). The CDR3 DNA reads TGTGCCAGTAGGGCGGGGGGCACAGATACGCAGTATTTT. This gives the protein CASRAGGTDTQYF.

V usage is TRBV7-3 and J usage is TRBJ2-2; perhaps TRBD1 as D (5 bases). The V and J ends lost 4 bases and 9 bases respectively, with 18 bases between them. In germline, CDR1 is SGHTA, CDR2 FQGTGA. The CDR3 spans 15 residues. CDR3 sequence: CASSSPDTTDRELFF. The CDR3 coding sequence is TGTGCCAGCAGCTCGCCGGACACCACAGATAGGGAGCTGTTTTTT.

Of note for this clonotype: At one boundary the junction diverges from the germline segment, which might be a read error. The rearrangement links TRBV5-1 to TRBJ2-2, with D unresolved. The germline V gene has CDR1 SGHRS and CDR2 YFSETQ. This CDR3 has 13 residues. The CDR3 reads CASSAGLTGELFF. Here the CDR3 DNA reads TGTGCCAGCAGCGCCGGGCTGACCGGGGAGCTGTTTTTT.

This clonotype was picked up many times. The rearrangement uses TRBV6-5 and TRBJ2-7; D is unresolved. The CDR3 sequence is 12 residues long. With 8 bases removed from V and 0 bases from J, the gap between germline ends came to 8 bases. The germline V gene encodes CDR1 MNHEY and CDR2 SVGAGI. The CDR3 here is CASGSISYEQYF. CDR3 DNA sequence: TGTGCCAGCGGCAGCATCTCCTACGAGCAGTACTTC.

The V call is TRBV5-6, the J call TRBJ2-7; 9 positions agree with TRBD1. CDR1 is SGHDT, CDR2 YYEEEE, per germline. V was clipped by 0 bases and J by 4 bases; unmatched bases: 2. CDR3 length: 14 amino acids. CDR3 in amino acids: CASSLGTGVYEQYF. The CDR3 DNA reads TGTGCCAGCAGCTTGGGGACAGGGGTTTACGAGCAGTACTTC.

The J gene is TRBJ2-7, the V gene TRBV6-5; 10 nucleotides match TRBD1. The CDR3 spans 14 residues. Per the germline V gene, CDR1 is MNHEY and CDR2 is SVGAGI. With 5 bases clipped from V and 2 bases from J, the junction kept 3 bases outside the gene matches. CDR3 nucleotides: TGTGCCAGCAGTAGGACAGGGGGACCCTACGAGCAGTACTTC. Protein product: CASSRTGGPYEQYF.